This entry features one TCR beta chain sequence. What it binds is unknown. The V gene lost 7 bases and the J gene lost 1 base, with 7 bases spanning the gap. CDR1 is MNHNS and CDR2 is SASEGT in the germline V gene. The CDR3 runs 12 residues. Repertoires were generated with immunoSEQ multiplex PCR, while TCRdb's copy carries only in-frame clones and drops some. The sample contains about 16,000 clones, roughly four fifths of which appear only once. The entry originates in a study of STAT3 mutations in large granular lymphocyte leukemia. Regarding the study as a whole: In T-cell large granular lymphocyte leukemia, about half of patients showed multiple immunodominant subclonotypes.

Material for sequencing was peripheral blood mononuclear cells. This TCR derives from a man aged 45-65 years with T-cell large granular lymphocyte leukemia. Some clones in this sample may be carry-over from other donors' samples. This chain uses TRBV6-1 with TRBJ1-1; weak D call: TRBD1 (5 bases). CDR3 protein: CASNGTNTEAFF. The CDR3 nucleotides are TGTGCCAGCAATGGGACGAACACTGAAGCTTTCTTT.